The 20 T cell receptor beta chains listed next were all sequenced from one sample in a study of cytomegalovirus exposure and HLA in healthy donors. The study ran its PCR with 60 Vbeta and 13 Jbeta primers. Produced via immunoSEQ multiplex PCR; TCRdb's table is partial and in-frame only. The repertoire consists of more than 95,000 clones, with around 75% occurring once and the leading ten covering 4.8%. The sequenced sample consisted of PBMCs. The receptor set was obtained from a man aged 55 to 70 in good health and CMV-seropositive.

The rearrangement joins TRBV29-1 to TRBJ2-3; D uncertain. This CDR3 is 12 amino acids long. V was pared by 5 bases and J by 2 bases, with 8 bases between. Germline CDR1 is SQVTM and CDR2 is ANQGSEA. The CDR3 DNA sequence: TGCAGCGTTCAACTCCTCACAGATACGCAGTATTTT. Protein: CSVQLLTDTQYF.

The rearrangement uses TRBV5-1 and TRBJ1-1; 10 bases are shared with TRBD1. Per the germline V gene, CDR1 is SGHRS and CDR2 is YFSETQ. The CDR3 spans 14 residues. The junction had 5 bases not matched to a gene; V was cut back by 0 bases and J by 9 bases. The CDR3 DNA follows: TGCGCCAGCAGCTTGGGTGACAGGGGGCGGCAAGCTTTCTTT. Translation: CASSLGDRGRQAFF.

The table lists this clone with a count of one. CDR3 region: CASSRTSDAELFF. CDR3 DNA: TGTGCCAGCAGCCGAACTAGTGACGCGGAGCTGTTTTTT. The chain is built from TRBV7-3 and TRBJ2-2; tentatively, D is TRBD2 (5 bases). Germline V gene lookup returns CDR1 SGHTA and CDR2 FQGTGA. The ends were cut back, 5 bases at V and 10 bases at J, with 14 bases in the middle. The CDR3 runs 13 residues.

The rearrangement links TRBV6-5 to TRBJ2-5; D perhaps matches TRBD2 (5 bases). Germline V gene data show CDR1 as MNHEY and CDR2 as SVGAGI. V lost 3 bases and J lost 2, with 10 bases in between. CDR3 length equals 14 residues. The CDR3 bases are TGTGCCAGCAGTTATCGGGATTCTCAAGAGACCCAGTACTTC. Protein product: CASSYRDSQETQYF.

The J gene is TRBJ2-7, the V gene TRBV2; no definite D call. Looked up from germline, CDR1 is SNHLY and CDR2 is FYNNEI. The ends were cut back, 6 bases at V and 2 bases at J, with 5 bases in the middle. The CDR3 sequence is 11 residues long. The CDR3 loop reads CASRQTYEQYF. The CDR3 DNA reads TGTGCCAGCAGGCAGACCTACGAGCAGTACTTC. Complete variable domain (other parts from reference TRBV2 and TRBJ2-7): EPEVTQTPSHQVTQMGQEVILRCVPISNHLYFYWYRQILGQKVEFLVSFYNNEISEKSEIFDDQFSVERPDGSNFTLKIRSTKLEDSAMYFCASRQTYEQYFGPGTRLTVT.

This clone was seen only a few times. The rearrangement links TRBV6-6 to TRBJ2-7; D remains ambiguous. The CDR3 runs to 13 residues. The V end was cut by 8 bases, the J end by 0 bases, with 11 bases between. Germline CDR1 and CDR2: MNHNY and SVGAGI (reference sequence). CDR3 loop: CASEAPSSYEQYF. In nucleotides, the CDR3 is TGTGCCAGCGAGGCCCCCAGCTCCTACGAGCAGTACTTC.

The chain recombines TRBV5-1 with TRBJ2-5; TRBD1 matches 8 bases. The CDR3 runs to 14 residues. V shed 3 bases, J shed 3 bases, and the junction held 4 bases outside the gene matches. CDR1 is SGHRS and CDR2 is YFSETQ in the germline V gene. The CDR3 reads CASSSWTGKETQYF. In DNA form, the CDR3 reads TGCGCCAGCAGCTCATGGACAGGGAAAGAGACCCAGTACTTC.

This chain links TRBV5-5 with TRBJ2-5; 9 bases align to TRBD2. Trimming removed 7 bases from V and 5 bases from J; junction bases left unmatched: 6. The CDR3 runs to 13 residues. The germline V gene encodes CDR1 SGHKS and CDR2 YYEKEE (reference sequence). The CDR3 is CASAAGGQETQYF. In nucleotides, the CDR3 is TGTGCCAGCGCGGCGGGGGGGCAGGAGACCCAGTACTTC.

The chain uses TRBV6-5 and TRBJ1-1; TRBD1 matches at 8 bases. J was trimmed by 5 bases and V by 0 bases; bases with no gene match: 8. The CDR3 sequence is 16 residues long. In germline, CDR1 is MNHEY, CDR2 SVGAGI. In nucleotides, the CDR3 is TGTGCCAGCAGTTACTCTATCAGGACAGGGAAAACTGAAGCTTTCTTT. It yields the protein CASSYSIRTGKTEAFF.

The CDR3 loop is CASRILPGFKLFF. DNA of the CDR3: TGTGCCAGCAGAATATTGCCAGGGTTCAAACTGTTTTTT. The chain uses TRBV5-5 and TRBJ1-4; weak D call: TRBD1 (5 bases). From germline, CDR1 is SGHKS and CDR2 YYEKEE (reference sequence). V lost 5 bases to trimming and J lost 11 bases, with 16 bases between them. The CDR3 covers 13 residues.

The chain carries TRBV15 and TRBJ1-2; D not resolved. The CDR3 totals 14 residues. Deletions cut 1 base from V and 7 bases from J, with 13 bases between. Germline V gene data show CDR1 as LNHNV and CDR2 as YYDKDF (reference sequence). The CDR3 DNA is TGTGCCACCAGCAGAGTCCCAGATACGTTTGGCTACACCTTC. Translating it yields CATSRVPDTFGYTF.

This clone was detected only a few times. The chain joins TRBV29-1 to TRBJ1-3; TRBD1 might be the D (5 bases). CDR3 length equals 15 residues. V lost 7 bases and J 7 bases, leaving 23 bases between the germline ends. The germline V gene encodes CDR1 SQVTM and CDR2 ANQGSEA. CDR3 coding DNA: TGCAGCGCCTTCCAGACAGCCGCCGGTGACAACACCATATATTTT. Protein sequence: CSAFQTAAGDNTIYF. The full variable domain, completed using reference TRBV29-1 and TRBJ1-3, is SAVISQKPSRDICQRGTSLTIQCQVDSQVTMMFWYRQQPGQSLTLIATANQGSEATYESGFVIDKFPISRPNLTFSTLTVSNMSPEDSSIYLCSAFQTAAGDNTIYFGEGSWLTVV.

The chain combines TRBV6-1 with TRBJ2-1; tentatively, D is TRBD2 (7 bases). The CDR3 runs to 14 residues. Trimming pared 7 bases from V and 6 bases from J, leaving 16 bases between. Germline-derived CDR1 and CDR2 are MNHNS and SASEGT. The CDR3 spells CASTLGGAINEQFF. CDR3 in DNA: TGTGCCAGCACCCTTGGGGGGGCGATCAATGAGCAGTTCTTC.

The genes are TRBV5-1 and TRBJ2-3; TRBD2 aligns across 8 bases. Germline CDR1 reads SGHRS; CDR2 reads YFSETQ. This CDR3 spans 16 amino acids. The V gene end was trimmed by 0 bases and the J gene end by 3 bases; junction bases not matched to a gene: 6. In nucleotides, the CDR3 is TGCGCCAGCAGCTTGGTTGCGGGGGGCAGGACAGATACGCAGTATTTT. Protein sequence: CASSLVAGGRTDTQYF.

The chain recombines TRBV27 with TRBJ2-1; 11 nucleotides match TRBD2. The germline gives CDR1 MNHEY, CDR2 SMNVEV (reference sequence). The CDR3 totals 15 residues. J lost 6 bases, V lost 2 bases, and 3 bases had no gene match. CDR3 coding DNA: TGTGCCAGCAGTTTACGTAGCGGGGGGGCCAATGAGCAGTTCTTC. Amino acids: CASSLRSGGANEQFF.

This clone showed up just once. CDR3: CASSLTRQVYGYTF. DNA for the CDR3: TGCGCCAGCAGCTTGACCCGACAGGTCTATGGCTACACCTTC. This chain connects TRBV5-1 to TRBJ1-2; tentatively, D is TRBD1 (6 bases). The CDR3 contains 14 residues. Trimming stripped 1 base from V and 4 bases from J, with 11 bases between. Germline values: CDR1 SGHRS, CDR2 YFSETQ.

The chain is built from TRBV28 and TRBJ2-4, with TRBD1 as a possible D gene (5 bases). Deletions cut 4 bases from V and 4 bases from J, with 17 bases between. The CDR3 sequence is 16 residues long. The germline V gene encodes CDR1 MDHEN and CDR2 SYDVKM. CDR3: CASSSLQDYEKNIQYF. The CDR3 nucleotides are TGTGCCAGCAGTTCCTTACAGGATTACGAAAAAAACATTCAGTACTTC.

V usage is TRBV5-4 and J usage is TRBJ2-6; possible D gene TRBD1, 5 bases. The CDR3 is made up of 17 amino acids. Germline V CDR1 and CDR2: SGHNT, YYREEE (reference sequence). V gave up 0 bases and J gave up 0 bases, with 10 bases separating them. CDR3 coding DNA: TGTGCCAGCAGCTTGGGACAGATTATCTCTGGGGCCAACGTCCTGACTTTC. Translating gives CASSLGQIISGANVLTF. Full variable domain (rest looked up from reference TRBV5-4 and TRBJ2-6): ETGVTQSPTHLIKTRGQQVTLRCSSQSGHNTVSWYQQALGQGPQFIFQYYREEENGRGNFPPRFSGLQFPNYSSELNVNALELDDSALYLCASSLGQIISGANVLTFGAGSRLTVL.

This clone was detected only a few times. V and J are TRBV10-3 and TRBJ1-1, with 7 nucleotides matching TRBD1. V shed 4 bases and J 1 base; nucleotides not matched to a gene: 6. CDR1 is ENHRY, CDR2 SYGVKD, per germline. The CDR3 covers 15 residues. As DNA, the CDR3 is TGTGCCATCAGTGGGCAGGGGGGACAGAACACTGAAGCTTTCTTT. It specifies CAISGQGGQNTEAFF.

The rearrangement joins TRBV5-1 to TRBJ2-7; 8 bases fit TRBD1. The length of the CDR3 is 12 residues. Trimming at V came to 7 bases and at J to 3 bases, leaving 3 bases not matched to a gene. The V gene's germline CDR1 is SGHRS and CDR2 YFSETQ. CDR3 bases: TGCGCCAGCGCGACAGGGGACTACGAGCAGTACTTC. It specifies CASATGDYEQYF. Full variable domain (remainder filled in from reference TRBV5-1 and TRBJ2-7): KAGVTQTPRYLIKTRGQQVTLSCSPISGHRSVSWYQQTPGQGLQFLFEYFSETQRNKGNFPGRFSGRQFSNSRSEMNVSTLELGDSALYLCASATGDYEQYFGPGTRLTVT.